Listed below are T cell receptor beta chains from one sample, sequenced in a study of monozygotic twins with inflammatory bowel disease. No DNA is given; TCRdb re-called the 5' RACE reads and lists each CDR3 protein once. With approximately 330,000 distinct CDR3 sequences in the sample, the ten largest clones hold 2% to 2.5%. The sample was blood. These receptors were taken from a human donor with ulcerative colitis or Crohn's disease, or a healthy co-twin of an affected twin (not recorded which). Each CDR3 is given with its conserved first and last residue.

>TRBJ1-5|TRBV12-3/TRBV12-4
CASSLAWQEHQPQHF
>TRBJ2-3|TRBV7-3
CASSKQGAADTQYF
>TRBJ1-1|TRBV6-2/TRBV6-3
CASSPDRGEGEKAFF
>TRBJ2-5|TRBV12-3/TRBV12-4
CASSPWRGETQYF
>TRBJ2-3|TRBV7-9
CASSQGQWTDTQYF
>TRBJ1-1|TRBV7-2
CASSLEGTGAWNTEAFF
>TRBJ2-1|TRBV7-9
CASSSTGQPTYNEQFF
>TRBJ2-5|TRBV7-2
CASSSQGGETQYF
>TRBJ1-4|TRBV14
CASSRRVGDEKLFF
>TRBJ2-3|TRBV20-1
CSASGRSHTDTQYF
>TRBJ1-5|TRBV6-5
CASSSHDSTNQPQHF
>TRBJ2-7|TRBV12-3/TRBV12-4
CASSLGDRGRSYEQYF
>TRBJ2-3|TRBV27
CASWGGFPDTQYF
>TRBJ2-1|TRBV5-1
CASSLGETFTGFEQFF
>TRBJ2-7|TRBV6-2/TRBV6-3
CASSPGLAPYEQYF
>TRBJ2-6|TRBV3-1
CASSQGFSGANVLTF
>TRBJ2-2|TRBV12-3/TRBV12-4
CASSLGGGVTGELFF
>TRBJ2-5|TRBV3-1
CASSQALGVTQYF
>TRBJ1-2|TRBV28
CASSLSYSYGYTF
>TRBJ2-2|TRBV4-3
CASSQDPGAAGELFF
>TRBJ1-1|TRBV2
CASRRTGAGDTDAFF
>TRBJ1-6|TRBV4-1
CASSQEPSSGSRNSPLHF
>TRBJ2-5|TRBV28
CASNSYRGLYF
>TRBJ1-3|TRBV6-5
CASSYQGLGSNTIYF
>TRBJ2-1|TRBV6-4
CASSSGTGGDEQFF
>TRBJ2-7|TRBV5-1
CASSARTVSYEQYF
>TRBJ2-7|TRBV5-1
CASSYTDPYEQYF
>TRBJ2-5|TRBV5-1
CASSWTGTETQYF
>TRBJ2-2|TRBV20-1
CSAPGLAVPGELFF
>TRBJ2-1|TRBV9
CASSVAPLAGGLSYNEQFF
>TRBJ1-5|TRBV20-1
CSAKGTGDQPQHF
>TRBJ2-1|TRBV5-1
CASSIRTSGVYNEQFF
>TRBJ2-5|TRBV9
CASSDQGTETQYF
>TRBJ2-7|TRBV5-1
CASSSRQGDTYEQYF
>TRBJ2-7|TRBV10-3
CAISAGGPVGEQYF
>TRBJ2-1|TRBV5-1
CASSSGLAGEGKSEQFF
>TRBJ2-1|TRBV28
CASSPTAGYSSYNEQFF
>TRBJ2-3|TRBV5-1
CASSPNSGTVTDTQYF
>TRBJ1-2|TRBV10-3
CAIGTGQNYGYTF
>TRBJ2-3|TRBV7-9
CASSMTGSLDTQYF
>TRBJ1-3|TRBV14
CASREVGSGNTIYF
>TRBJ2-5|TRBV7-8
CASSPGVPARETQYF
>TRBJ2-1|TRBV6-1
CASSEQGNEQFF
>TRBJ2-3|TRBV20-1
CSARTWTSSTDTQYF
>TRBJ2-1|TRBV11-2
CASSQEGGTGSVDEQFF
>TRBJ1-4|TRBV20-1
CSALTGGREKLFF
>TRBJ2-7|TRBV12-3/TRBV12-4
CASTWGTGSYEQYF